The sequence of this T cell receptor beta chain was determined in a study of identifying expanded T cells in peripheral blood. Profiled with immunoSEQ multiplex PCR; TCRdb holds only in-frame clones, not every one. This table holds around 100,000 clones, approximately 88% found once. Remarks on this clone: Its target is unknown.

Collection occurred without any documented infections or immune events in donors. Broader study findings: Across healthy donors, higher total template counts meant significantly greater roughly 2-week count variance. Differentially abundant clones: about 1.3 between replicates, 16.4 at two to three weeks, around 19 at four.

This TCR derives from a person aged 18-69 years in good health. The sequencing sample was made of blood.

The CDR3 sequence: CASTPVTNTEAFF. The CDR3 DNA follows: TGTGCCAGCACGCCGGTGACGAACACTGAAGCTTTCTTT. The chain employs TRBV6-5 and TRBJ1-1; no firm D call. This CDR3 has 13 residues. Trimming stripped 7 bases from V and 1 base from J, with 10 bases between. The germline V gene encodes CDR1 MNHEY and CDR2 SVGAGI.